This TCR beta chain was captured in a study of TIL therapy for anti-PD-1-resistant metastatic lung cancer. Sequencing used immunoSEQ v3. Survey-level samples got roughly 1.9 million read pairs; deep-level samples got about 4.5-6.5 million. Sequenced by immunoSEQ multiplex PCR; TCRdb stores in-frame clones only, minus some. The repertoire holds approximately 4,900 clones, with around 60% as singletons. Time point indicated: pre-treatment sample, taken before nivolumab and TIL therapy. The tumor samples were excised metastases, mostly pleural nodules or supraclavicular lymph nodes. This clone was counted only a few times. The sequencing used tumor tissue, collected at baseline. The origin of this receptor is a man between 70 and 80 years old with non-small cell lung cancer.

The CDR3 spells CASSQGAGVANTEAFF. For the CDR3, the DNA is TGTGCCAGCAGCCAAGGGGCAGGGGTGGCGAACACTGAAGCTTTCTTT. The V gene is TRBV28, the J gene TRBJ1-1; D is possibly TRBD1 (6 bases). The CDR3 extends over 16 amino acids. Trimming took off 6 bases at V and 1 base at J, with 18 bases between the two ends. CDR1 and CDR2 from the germline V gene are MDHEN and SYDVKM.